These T cell receptor beta chains were read from a single sample in a study of blood T cell repertoires in COVID-19. Profiled with immunoSEQ multiplex PCR; TCRdb holds only in-frame clones, not every one. The table lists 390,000 or so clones, more than 80% of them singletons. Sequencing was carried out using peripheral blood. These receptors all stem from a woman aged 25 to 39 with active or convalescent COVID-19. CDR3s include the opening cysteine and the closing phenylalanine or tryptophan. Each record gives: D gene, J gene, V gene, CDR3 protein, CDR3 DNA. D genes are given only for firm matches.

>.|TRBJ1-1|TRBV27
CASSNFKNTEAFF
TGTGCCAGCAGTAATTTTAAGAACACTGAAGCTTTCTTT
>.|TRBJ2-1|TRBV4-1
CASSQGQTPQIGFF
TGCGCCAGCAGCCAGGGGCAGACGCCACAAATAGGATTCTTC
>TRBD2|TRBJ2-1|TRBV9
CASSVGPLTSGGINEQFF
TGTGCCAGCAGCGTAGGCCCCTTGACTAGCGGGGGGATCAATGAGCAGTTCTTC
>TRBD1|TRBJ1-2|TRBV5-6
CASSSPGGESYGYTF
TGTGCCAGCAGCTCTCCAGGGGGCGAGAGCTATGGCTACACCTTC
>TRBD1|TRBJ2-5|TRBV12-3/TRBV12-4
CASSDGTGGHF
TGTGCCAGCAGCGACGGGACAGGAGGGCACTTC
>.|TRBJ1-3|TRBV7-7
CASSAPGGPTNHSGNTIYF
TGTGCCAGCAGCGCGCCAGGAGGACCAACGAACCACTCTGGAAACACCATATATTTT
>.|TRBJ2-3|TRBV7-9
CASSGCRDTDTDTQYF
TGTGCCAGCAGCGGCTGCCGGGACACTGACACAGATACGCAGTATTTT
>TRBD1|TRBJ2-1|TRBV2
CASSEFPGGNEQFF
TGTGCCAGCAGTGAATTTCCAGGGGGCAACGAGCAGTTCTTC
>TRBD2|TRBJ2-3|TRBV2
CASSETGLPNSTDTQYF
TGTGCCAGCAGTGAAACGGGACTACCCAATAGCACAGATACGCAGTATTTT
>TRBD1|TRBJ1-1|TRBV27
CASSSDRFTEAFF
TGTGCCAGCAGTTCGGACAGGTTCACTGAAGCTTTCTTT
>TRBD1|TRBJ1-1|TRBV5-1
CASSSSPGTGLNTEAFF
TGCGCCAGCAGCTCTAGTCCCGGGACAGGTCTGAACACTGAAGCTTTCTTT